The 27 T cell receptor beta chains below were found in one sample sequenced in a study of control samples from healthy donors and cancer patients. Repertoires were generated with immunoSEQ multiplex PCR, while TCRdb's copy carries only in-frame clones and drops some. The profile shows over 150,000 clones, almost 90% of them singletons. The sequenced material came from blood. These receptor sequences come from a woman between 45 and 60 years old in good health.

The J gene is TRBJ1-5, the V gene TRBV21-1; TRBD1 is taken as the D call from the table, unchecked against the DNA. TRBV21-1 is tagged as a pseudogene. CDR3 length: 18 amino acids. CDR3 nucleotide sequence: TGTGCCAGCAGCAAAGAGAGTAACAGGGGGTACAACAATCAGCCCCAGCATTTT. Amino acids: CASSKESNRGYNNQPQHF.

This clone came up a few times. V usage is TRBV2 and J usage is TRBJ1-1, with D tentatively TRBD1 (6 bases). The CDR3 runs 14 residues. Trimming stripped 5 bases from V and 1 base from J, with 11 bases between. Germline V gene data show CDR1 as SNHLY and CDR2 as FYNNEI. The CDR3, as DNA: TGTGCCAGCAGTACCGACAGGCGGAACACTGAAGCTTTCTTT. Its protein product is CASSTDRRNTEAFF.

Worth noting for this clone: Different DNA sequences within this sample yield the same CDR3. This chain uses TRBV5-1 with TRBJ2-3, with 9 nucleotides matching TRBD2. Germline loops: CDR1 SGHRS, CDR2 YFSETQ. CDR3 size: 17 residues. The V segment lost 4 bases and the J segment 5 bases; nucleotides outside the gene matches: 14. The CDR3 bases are TGCGCCAGCAGCGCTGGGGGCGGCGGGGGGGCTAAAGATACGCAGTATTTT. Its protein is CASSAGGGGGAKDTQYF.

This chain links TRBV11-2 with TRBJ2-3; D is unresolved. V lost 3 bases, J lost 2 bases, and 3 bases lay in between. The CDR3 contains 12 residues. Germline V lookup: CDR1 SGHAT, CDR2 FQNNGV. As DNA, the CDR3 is TGTGCCAGCAGCTTTACCACAGATACGCAGTATTTT. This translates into CASSFTTDTQYF.

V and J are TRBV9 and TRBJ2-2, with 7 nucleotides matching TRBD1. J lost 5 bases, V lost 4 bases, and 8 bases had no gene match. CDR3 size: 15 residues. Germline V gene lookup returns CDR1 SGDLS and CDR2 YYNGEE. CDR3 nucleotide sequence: TGTGCCAGCAGCACTCGGACAGGCCGGACCGGGGAGCTGTTTTTT. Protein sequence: CASSTRTGRTGELFF.

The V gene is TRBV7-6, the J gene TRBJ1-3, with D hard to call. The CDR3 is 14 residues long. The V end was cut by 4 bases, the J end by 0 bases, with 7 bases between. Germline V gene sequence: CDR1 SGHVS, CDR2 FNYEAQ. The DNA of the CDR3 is TGTGCCAGCAGCTCCCGGTACTCTGGAAACACCATATATTTT. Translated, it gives CASSSRYSGNTIYF.

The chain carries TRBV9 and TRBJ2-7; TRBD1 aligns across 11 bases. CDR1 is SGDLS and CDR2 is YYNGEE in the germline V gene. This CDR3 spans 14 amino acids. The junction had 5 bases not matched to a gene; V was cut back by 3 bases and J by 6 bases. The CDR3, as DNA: TGTGCCAGCAGCGGGACAGGGGGCGGGGGCGAGCAGTACTTC. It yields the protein CASSGTGGGGEQYF.

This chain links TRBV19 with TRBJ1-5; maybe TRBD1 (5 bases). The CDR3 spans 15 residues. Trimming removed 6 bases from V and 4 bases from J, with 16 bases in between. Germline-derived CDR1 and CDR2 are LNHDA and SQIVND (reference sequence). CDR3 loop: CASSPGGGRNQPQHF. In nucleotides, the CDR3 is TGTGCCAGTAGCCCGGGGGGGGGACGTAATCAGCCCCAGCATTTT.

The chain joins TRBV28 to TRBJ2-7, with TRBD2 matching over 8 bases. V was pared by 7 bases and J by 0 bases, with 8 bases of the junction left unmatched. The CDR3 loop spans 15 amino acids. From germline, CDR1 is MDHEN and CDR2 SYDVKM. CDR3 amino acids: CASTHNGGGSYEQYF. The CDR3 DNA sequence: TGTGCCAGCACTCACAACGGGGGGGGCTCCTACGAGCAGTACTTC.

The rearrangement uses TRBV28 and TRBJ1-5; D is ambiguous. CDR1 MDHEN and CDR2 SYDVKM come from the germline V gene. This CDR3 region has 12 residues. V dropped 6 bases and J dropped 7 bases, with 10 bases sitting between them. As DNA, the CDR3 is TGTGCCAGCAGCCCTCTGCGGCAGCCCCAGCATTTT. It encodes CASSPLRQPQHF.

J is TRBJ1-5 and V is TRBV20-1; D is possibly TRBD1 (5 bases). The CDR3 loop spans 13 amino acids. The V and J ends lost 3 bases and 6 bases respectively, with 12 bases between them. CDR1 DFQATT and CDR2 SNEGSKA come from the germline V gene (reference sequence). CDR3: CSASVGAPQPQHF. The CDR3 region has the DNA TGCAGTGCTAGTGTAGGGGCGCCTCAGCCCCAGCATTTT.

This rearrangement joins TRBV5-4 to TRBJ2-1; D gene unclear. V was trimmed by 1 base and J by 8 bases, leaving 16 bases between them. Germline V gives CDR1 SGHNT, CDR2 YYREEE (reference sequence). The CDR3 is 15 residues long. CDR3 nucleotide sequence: TGTGCCAGCAGCTTGTCGCTGACCCGGCAGGATGAGCAGTTCTTC. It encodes CASSLSLTRQDEQFF.

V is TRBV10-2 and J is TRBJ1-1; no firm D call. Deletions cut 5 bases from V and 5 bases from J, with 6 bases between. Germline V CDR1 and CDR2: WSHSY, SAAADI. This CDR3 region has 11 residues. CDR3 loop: CASSLGTEAFF. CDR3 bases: TGCGCCAGCAGTCTCGGGACTGAAGCTTTCTTT.

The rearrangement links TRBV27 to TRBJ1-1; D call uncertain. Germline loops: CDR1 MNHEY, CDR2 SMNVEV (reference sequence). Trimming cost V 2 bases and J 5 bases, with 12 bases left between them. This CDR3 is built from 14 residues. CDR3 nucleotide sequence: TGTGCCAGCAGTTTACGGGGATGGGGAACTGAAGCTTTCTTT. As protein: CASSLRGWGTEAFF.

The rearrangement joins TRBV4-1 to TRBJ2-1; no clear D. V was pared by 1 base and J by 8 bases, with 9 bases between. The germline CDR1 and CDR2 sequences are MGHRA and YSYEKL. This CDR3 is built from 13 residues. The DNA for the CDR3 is TGCGCCAGCAGCCAAGCCCCTGGGTATGAGCAGTTCTTC. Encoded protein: CASSQAPGYEQFF.

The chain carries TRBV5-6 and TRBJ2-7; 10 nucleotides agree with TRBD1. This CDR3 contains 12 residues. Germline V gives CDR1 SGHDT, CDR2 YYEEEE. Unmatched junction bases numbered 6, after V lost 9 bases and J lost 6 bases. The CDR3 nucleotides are TGTGCCACCGGGACAGGGGTGGGCGAGCAGTACTTC. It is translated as CATGTGVGEQYF.

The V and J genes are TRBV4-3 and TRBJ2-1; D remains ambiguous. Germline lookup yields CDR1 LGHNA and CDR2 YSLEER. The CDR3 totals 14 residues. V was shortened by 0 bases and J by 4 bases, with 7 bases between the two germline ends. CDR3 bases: TGCGCCAGCAGCCAAGAATACTATTACAATGAGCAGTTCTTC. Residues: CASSQEYYYNEQFF.

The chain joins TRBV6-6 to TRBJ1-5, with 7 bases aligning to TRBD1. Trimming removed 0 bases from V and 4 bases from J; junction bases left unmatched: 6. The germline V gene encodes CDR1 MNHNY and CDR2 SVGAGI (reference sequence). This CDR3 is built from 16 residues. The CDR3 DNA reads TGTGCCAGCAGTTACTCGGGCAGGGGGTGGAATCAGCCCCAGCATTTT. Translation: CASSYSGRGWNQPQHF.

DNA for the CDR3: TGTGCCAGCAGCTCAACGGGCACAACTTCCCAAGAGACCCAGTACTTC. Translated, it gives CASSSTGTTSQETQYF. The V and J genes are TRBV5-6 and TRBJ2-5; D remains unclear. CDR3 length: 16 residues. Trimming took off 3 bases at V and 1 base at J, with 16 bases between the two ends. The V gene's germline CDR1 is SGHDT and CDR2 YYEEEE. Filled out from reference TRBV5-6 and TRBJ2-5, the complete variable domain reads DAGVTQSPTHLIKTRGQQVTLRCSPKSGHDTVSWYQQALGQGPQFIFQYYEEEERQRGNFPDRFSGHQFPNYSSELNVNALLLGDSALYLCASSSTGTTSQETQYFGPGTRLLVL.

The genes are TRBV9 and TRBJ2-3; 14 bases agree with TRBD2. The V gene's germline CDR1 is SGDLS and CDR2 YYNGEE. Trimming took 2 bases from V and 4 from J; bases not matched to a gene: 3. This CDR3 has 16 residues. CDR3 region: CASSVGLAGGADTQYF. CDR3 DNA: TGTGCCAGCAGCGTCGGACTAGCGGGAGGAGCAGATACGCAGTATTTT.

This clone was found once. CDR3 sequence reads: CASSLGAGPYQETQYF. In nucleotides, the CDR3 is TGTGCCAGCAGCCTGGGGGCGGGGCCATACCAAGAGACCCAGTACTTC. This rearrangement joins TRBV9 to TRBJ2-5; either TRBD1 or TRBD2 may fit D (6 bases each). Germline V gene sequence: CDR1 SGDLS, CDR2 YYNGEE. The CDR3 has 16 residues. Trimming took 4 bases from V and 0 from J, leaving 16 bases between them.

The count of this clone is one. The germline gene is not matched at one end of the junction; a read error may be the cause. Here the CDR3 reads CASSLGTAWDF. The DNA for the CDR3 is TGTGCCAGCAGTTTAGGGACAGCATGGGATTTT. The chain couples TRBV28 to TRBJ1-3; 7 bases line up with TRBD1. Germline CDR1 MDHEN, CDR2 SYDVKM. The CDR3 consists of 11 residues.

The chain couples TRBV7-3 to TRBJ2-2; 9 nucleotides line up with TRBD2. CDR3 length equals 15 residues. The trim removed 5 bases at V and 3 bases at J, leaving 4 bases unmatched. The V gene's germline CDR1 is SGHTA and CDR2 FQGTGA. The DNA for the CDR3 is TGTGCCAGCAGCCCAACTAGCGGGCACACCGGGGAGCTGTTTTTT. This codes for CASSPTSGHTGELFF.

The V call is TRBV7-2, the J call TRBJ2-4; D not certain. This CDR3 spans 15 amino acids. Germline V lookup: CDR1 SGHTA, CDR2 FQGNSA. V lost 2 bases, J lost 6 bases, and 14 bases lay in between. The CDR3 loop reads CASSLNVAVGNIQYF. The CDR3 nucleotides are TGTGCCAGCAGCTTAAATGTTGCGGTCGGAAACATTCAGTACTTC.

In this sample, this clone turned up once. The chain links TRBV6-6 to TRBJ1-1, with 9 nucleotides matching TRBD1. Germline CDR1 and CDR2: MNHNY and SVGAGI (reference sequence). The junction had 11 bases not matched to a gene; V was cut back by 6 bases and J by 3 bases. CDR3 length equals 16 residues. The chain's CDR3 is CASSFLRTGAYTEAFF. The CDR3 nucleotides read TGTGCCAGCAGCTTTCTTCGGACAGGGGCCTACACTGAAGCTTTCTTT.

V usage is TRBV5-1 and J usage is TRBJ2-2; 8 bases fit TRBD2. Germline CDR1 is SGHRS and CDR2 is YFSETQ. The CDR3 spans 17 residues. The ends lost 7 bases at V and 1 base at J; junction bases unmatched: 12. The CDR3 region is CASRPASGGWNTGELFF. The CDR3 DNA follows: TGCGCCAGCCGCCCGGCCTCGGGGGGGTGGAACACCGGGGAGCTGTTTTTT.

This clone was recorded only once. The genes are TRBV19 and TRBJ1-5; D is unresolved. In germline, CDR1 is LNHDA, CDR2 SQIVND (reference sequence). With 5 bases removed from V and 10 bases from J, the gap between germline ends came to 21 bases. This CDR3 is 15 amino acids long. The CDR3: CASSLVLGSPSPQHF. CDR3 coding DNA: TGTGCCAGTAGTCTCGTCTTGGGGTCGCCAAGTCCCCAGCATTTT. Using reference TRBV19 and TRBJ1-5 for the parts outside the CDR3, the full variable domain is DGGITQSPKYLFRKEGQNVTLSCEQNLNHDAMYWYRQDPGQGLRLIYYSQIVNDFQKGDIAEGYSVSREKKESFPLTVTSAQKNPTAFYLCASSLVLGSPSPQHFGDGTRLSIL.